A single sample gave rise to the 17 T cell receptor beta chains below, sequenced in a study of early T cells in non-severe SARS-CoV-2 infection. MiXCR, applied by TCRdb to the 5' RACE reads, yields one record per CDR3 protein. The sample consists of about 80,000 distinct CDR3 sequences, around 11% of them appearing once. The sequenced sample consisted of whole blood. All receptors derive from an adult who was a healthcare worker with PCR-confirmed SARS-CoV-2 infection or an uninfected control (not recorded which).

The rearrangement links TRBV29-1 to TRBJ2-1; 8 bases align to TRBD2. This CDR3 is built from 14 residues. Germline loops: CDR1 SQVTM, CDR2 ANQGSEA. J gave up 1 base and V 6 bases, and 5 bases lay outside the gene matches. The CDR3 here is CSVQRGTSYNEQFF. CDR3 DNA sequence: TGCAGCGTACAGCGGGGGACGTCCTACAATGAGCAGTTCTTC.

In this sample, this clonotype turned up a few times. The chain links TRBV29-1 to TRBJ2-1; D call uncertain. Looked up from germline, CDR1 is SQVTM and CDR2 is ANQGSEA. Trimming pared 8 bases from V and 4 bases from J, leaving 6 bases between. The CDR3 is made up of 10 amino acids. CDR3 sequence (DNA): TGCAGCCCTGAGTACAATGAGCAGTTCTTC. Amino acid sequence: CSPEYNEQFF.

At least ten counts were recorded for this clonotype. This chain uses TRBV7-9 with TRBJ1-2; D uncertain. This CDR3 region has 11 residues. Trimming removed 2 bases at V and 12 bases at J, with 10 bases between. The V gene's germline CDR1 is SEHNR and CDR2 FQNEAQ (reference sequence). The chain's CDR3 is CASSLQVANTF. The CDR3 DNA is TGTGCCAGCAGCTTACAGGTCGCGAACACCTTC.

This clonotype came up many times. This chain connects TRBV29-1 to TRBJ2-3; 7 bases fit TRBD1. Germline values: CDR1 SQVTM, CDR2 ANQGSEA. The CDR3 is 12 amino acids. J gave up 6 bases and V 5 bases, and 5 bases lay outside the gene matches. The CDR3, as DNA: TGCAGCGTTCAACAGGGGATTGATACGCAGTATTTT. Translation gives CSVQQGIDTQYF.

Comment on this clonotype: The junction shows a germline mismatch at one end, possibly a read error. The V call is TRBV7-8, the J call TRBJ1-6, with D maybe TRBD1 (6 bases). The CDR3 totals 14 residues. The germline gives CDR1 SGHVS, CDR2 FQNEAQ. CDR3 nucleotides: TGTACCAGCAGCTCGACAGGTCGGAATTCACCCCTCCACTTT. Its translation is CTSSSTGRNSPLHF.

The V call is TRBV7-2, the J call TRBJ2-1; D is tentatively TRBD1 or TRBD2 (6 bases each). The CDR3 runs to 15 residues. The germline V and J ends were trimmed by 4 bases and 8 bases, with 18 bases remaining between them. Germline V CDR1 and CDR2: SGHTA, FQGNSA. This chain's CDR3 is CASSYGGGKRDEQFF. The CDR3 DNA follows: TGTGCCAGCAGCTACGGAGGGGGGAAACGGGATGAGCAGTTCTTC.

This clonotype was seen only a few times. The chain uses TRBV27 and TRBJ1-1; D may be TRBD1 (5 bases). V was clipped by 3 bases and J by 0 bases, with 8 bases between them. The CDR3 is made up of 14 amino acids. Germline V gene data show CDR1 as MNHEY and CDR2 as SMNVEV (reference sequence). Here the CDR3 DNA reads TGTGCCAGCAGTTTGACAGCGATGAACACTGAAGCTTTCTTT. Translating it yields CASSLTAMNTEAFF.

In this sample, this clonotype turned up many times. The gene calls are TRBV6-4 and TRBJ1-1, with D perhaps matching TRBD1 (6 bases). Trimming removed 6 bases at V and 4 bases at J, with 15 bases between. Germline CDR1 reads MRHNA; CDR2 reads SNTAGT. CDR3 length: 14 amino acids. For the CDR3, the DNA is TGTGCCAGCAGACTCACAGGGATCGGCACTGAAGCTTTCTTT. Translated: CASRLTGIGTEAFF.

This rearrangement joins TRBV9 to TRBJ2-1; the D is unclear. The V gene lost 0 bases and the J gene lost 7 bases, with 17 bases spanning the gap. Germline values: CDR1 SGDLS, CDR2 YYNGEE. This CDR3 has 16 residues. The CDR3 DNA is TGTGCCAGCAGCGTAGTGGACGGAGTTCTCCCTAATGAGCAGTTCTTC. Amino acids: CASSVVDGVLPNEQFF.

This chain joins TRBV12-3 or TRBV12-4 and TRBJ2-7; D gene unclear. V was clipped by 4 bases and J by 0 bases, with 10 bases between them. This CDR3 is 14 amino acids long. The CDR3 loop is CASSSYSLSYEQYF. DNA for the CDR3: TGTGCCAGCAGTTCGTACTCGCTCTCCTACGAGCAGTACTTC.

In this sample, this clonotype turned up many times. The gene calls are TRBV11-2 and TRBJ1-3; TRBD1 might be the D (6 bases). V lost 5 bases and J lost 1, with 9 bases in between. CDR3 size: 14 residues. CDR1 is SGHAT and CDR2 is FQNNGV in the germline V gene. In DNA, the CDR3 is TGTGCCAGCAGCGGGACAAGATCTGGAAACACCATATATTTT. This sequence encodes CASSGTRSGNTIYF.

The chain recombines TRBV12-3 or TRBV12-4 with TRBJ2-5, with a tentative D call TRBD2 (6 bases). V was pared by 10 bases and J by 5 bases, with 11 bases between. There are 11 residues in the CDR3. The CDR3 protein is CATSSVETQYF. The CDR3 DNA is TGTGCCACTTCTAGCGTGGAGACCCAGTACTTC.

This clonotype was seen a few times. The CDR3 DNA follows: TGTGCCAGCAGCTTAGGGGTCCAAGAGACCCAGTACTTC. Its translation: CASSLGVQETQYF. The chain employs TRBV11-2 and TRBJ2-5; no firm D call. CDR1 is SGHAT and CDR2 is FQNNGV in the germline V gene. V was shortened by 1 base and J by 1 base, with 4 bases between the two germline ends. The CDR3 sequence is 13 residues long.

This clonotype has a count of ten or more. The chain recombines TRBV7-3 with TRBJ1-2; no firm D call. The CDR3 runs 15 residues. The ends were cut back, 0 bases at V and 2 bases at J, with 10 bases in the middle. Germline V gene sequence: CDR1 SGHTA, CDR2 FQGTGA. The CDR3 is CASSLTGKGNYGYTF. The DNA for the CDR3 is TGTGCCAGCAGCTTAACCGGGAAGGGAAACTATGGCTACACCTTC.

The chain has TRBV20-1 and TRBJ1-2; D is possibly TRBD1 (5 bases). The germline V gene encodes CDR1 DFQATT and CDR2 SNEGSKA (reference sequence). V was shortened by 4 bases and J by 8 bases, with 23 bases between the two germline ends. The CDR3 contains 15 residues. The CDR3 nucleotides read TGCAGTGCTAAACCGCCCAGCGGACAAGGAGAAGGCTACACCTTC. This translates into CSAKPPSGQGEGYTF.

This clonotype showed up just a few times. The chain joins TRBV5-4 to TRBJ2-1, with 10 positions matching TRBD2. The germline V gene has CDR1 SGHNT and CDR2 YYREEE (reference sequence). This CDR3 spans 17 amino acids. J was trimmed by 5 bases and V by 4 bases; bases with no gene match: 12. Here the CDR3 DNA reads TGTGCCAGCAGCCAGGTGTTAGCGGGGGGAACCGACAATGAGCAGTTCTTC. It encodes CASSQVLAGGTDNEQFF.

This clonotype was observed at least ten times. The genes are TRBV11-2 and TRBJ2-3, with a tentative D call TRBD2 (5 bases). The CDR3 spans 15 residues. Germline lookup yields CDR1 SGHAT and CDR2 FQNNGV. Between the trimmed V and J ends, which lost 5 bases and 6 bases, there was a span of 18 bases. CDR3 residues: CASSPSGGGGDTQYF. In DNA form, the CDR3 reads TGTGCCAGCAGCCCATCGGGCGGAGGCGGGGATACGCAGTATTTT. Drawing the rest from reference TRBV11-2 and TRBJ2-3, the complete variable domain is EAGVAQSPRYKIIEKRQSVAFWCNPISGHATLYWYQQILGQGPKLLIQFQNNGVVDDSQLPKDRFSAERLKGVDSTLKIQPAKLEDSAVYLCASSPSGGGGDTQYFGPGTRLTVL.